This T cell receptor (beta chain) is drawn from a study of cytomegalovirus exposure and HLA in healthy donors. 13 Jbeta primers and 60 Vbeta primers were used for the PCR. Repertoires were generated with immunoSEQ multiplex PCR, while TCRdb's copy carries only in-frame clones and drops some. The sample yields roughly 100,000 clones, around 80% seen once. The sequence derives from a man aged 25-45 years in good health and CMV-seropositive. The sequencing sample was made of PBMCs.

CDR3 region: CASSQKQGFAEAFF. The CDR3 DNA sequence: TGTGCCAGCTCCCAAAAACAGGGATTCGCTGAAGCTTTCTTT. This rearrangement joins TRBV18 to TRBJ1-1; maybe TRBD1 (6 bases). The length of the CDR3 is 14 residues. With 6 bases removed from V and 6 bases from J, the gap between germline ends came to 17 bases. Germline CDR1 reads KGHSH; CDR2 reads LQKENI.